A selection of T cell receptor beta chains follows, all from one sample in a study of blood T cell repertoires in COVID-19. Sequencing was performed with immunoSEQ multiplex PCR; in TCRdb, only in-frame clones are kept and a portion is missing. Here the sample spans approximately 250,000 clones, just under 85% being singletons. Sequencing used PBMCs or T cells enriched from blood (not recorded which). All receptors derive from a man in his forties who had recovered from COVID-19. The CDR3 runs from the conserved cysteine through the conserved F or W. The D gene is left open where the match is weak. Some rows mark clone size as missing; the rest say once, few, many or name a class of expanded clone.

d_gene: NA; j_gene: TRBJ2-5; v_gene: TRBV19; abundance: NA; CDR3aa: CASSIDRRGYQETQYF; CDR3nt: TGTGCCAGTAGTATAGATCGTAGGGGTTACCAAGAGACCCAGTACTTC
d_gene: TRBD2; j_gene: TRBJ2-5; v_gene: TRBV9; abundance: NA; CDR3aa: CASSVSWTGGETQYF; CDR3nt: TGTGCCAGCAGCGTATCGTGGACGGGAGGGGAGACCCAGTACTTC
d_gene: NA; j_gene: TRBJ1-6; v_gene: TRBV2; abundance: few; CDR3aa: CASSLTASNSPLHF; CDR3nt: TGTGCCAGCAGTTTAACAGCTTCGAATTCACCCCTCCACTTT
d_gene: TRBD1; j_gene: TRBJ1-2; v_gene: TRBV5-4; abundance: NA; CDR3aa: CASSTTGLGYTF; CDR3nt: TGTGCCAGCAGCACGACAGGGCTCGGCTACACCTTC
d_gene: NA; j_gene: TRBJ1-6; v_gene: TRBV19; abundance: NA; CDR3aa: CASIGNGVESPLHF; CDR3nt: TGTGCCAGTATTGGGAACGGGGTCGAGTCACCCCTCCACTTT
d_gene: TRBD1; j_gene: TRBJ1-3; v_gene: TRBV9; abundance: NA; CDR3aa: CASSVNTGAGNTIYF; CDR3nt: TGTGCCAGCAGCGTAAATACAGGGGCTGGAAACACCATATATTTT
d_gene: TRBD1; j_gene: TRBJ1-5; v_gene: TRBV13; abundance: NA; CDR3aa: CASSLGQDNQPQHF; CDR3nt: TGTGCCAGCAGCTTGGGACAGGATAATCAGCCCCAGCATTTT
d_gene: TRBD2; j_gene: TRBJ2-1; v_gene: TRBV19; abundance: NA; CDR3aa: CASSARLAGAYNEQFF; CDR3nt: TGTGCCAGTAGTGCGCGACTAGCGGGGGCTTACAATGAGCAGTTCTTC
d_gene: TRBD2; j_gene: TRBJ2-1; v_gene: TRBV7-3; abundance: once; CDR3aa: CASSSGTSGSPFF; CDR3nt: TGTGCCAGCAGCTCCGGGACTAGCGGGAGTCCGTTCTTC
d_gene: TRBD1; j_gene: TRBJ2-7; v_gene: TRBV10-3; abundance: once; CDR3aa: CAISGTGGYEQYF; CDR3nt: TGTGCCATCAGTGGGACAGGGGGCTACGAGCAGTACTTC
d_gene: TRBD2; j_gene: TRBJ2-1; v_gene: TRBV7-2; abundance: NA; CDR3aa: CASSLGSSGGISEQFF; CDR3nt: TGTGCCAGCAGCTTAGGATCCAGCGGGGGTATCAGTGAGCAGTTCTTC
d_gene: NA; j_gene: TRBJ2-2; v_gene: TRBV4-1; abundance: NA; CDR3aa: CASSRRLGQNTGELFF; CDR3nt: TGCGCCAGCAGCCGCCGACTAGGTCAGAACACCGGGGAGCTGTTTTTT